This T cell receptor beta chain originates from a study of shared clonotypes between healthy human individuals. Study summary: Per-donor plates numbered three CD4 naive, three CD4 memory, two CD8 naive and one CD8 memory.

Profiling relied on immunoSEQ multiplex PCR, and the TCRdb table lists in-frame clones only, not all of them. Here the sample spans roughly 2.5 million clones, approximately 90% being singletons. The CDR3 has 16 amino acids. With 3 bases clipped from V and 1 base from J, the junction kept 3 bases outside the gene matches. Germline assignment: CDR1 SGHDN and CDR2 FVKESK. CD4+ cells were split into CD45RA+ naive and CD45RA-negative memory subsets. V gene TRBV14 combines with J gene TRBJ2-1; 10 bases match TRBD2. Sample: naive CD4+ T cells sorted from blood. Subset described: CD45RA+ positively selected. This TCR came from a young man in good health. The CDR3 nucleotides read TGTGCCAGCAGCCATCCACTAGCGGGATCCTACAATGAGCAGTTCTTC. This encodes CASSHPLAGSYNEQFF.